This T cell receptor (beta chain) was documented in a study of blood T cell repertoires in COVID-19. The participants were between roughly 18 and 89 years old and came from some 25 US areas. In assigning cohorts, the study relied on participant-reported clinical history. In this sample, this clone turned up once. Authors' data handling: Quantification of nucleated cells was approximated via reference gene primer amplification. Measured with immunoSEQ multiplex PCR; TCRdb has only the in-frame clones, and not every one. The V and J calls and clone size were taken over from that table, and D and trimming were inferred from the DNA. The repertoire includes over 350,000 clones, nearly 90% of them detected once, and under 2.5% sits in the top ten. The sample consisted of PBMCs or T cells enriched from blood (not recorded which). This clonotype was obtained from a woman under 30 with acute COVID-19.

CDR3 sequence (DNA): TGTGCCAGCAGTTACGTGGGGGACAGGGTCTATGGCTACACCTTC. Translating gives CASSYVGDRVYGYTF. The V call is TRBV6-5, the J call TRBJ1-2; 9 bases are a match to TRBD1. The CDR3 covers 15 residues. Germline CDR1 is MNHEY and CDR2 is SVGAGI. V gave up 2 bases and J gave up 4 bases; unmatched junction bases: 5.